The 24 T cell receptor beta chains below all came from one sample that was sequenced in a study of T cells expressing NK-cell markers. One entry per CDR3 protein, without DNA, is what TCRdb gives after re-calling the 5' RACE reads. The sample's table shows 130,000 to 150,000 distinct CDR3 sequences. Input material: blood T cells: a sorted CD56 or NKG2C T cell subset, CD4+ or CD8+ T cells, or bulk PBMC T cells (not recorded which). The receptors shown here come from a man between 18 and 29 years old in good health.

This chain uses TRBV6-6 with TRBJ2-1. The CDR3 totals 13 residues. Germline CDR1 is MNHNY and CDR2 is SVGAGI (reference sequence). The CDR3 spells CASSATAFNEQFF.

J is TRBJ2-1 and V is TRBV4-3; the TCRdb D gene call, TRBD2, has no DNA to confirm it. The CDR3 runs to 16 residues. Germline lookup yields CDR1 LGHNA and CDR2 YSLEER. The CDR3 sequence: CASSQVTSGSRNEQFF.

The chain has TRBV11-2 and TRBJ2-1; the D call from TCRdb, TRBD2, cannot be confirmed without DNA. Per germline, CDR1 SGHAT and CDR2 FQNNGV. The CDR3 length is 20 residues. The CDR3 spells CASSSYPRTSGNTSYNEQFF. Combining the CDR3 with reference TRBV11-2 and TRBJ2-1 gives the whole variable domain EAGVAQSPRYKIIEKRQSVAFWCNPISGHATLYWYQQILGQGPKLLIQFQNNGVVDDSQLPKDRFSAERLKGVDSTLKIQPAKLEDSAVYLCASSSYPRTSGNTSYNEQFFGPGTRLTVL.

The chain recombines TRBV7-9 with TRBJ2-1; TCRdb selects TRBD1, and the lack of DNA leaves this call unchecked. Germline CDR1 is SEHNR and CDR2 is FQNEAQ (reference sequence). CDR3 length: 13 amino acids. The CDR3: CASSLDRAGEQFF.

The chain joins TRBV5-5 to TRBJ2-1; TCRdb picks TRBD2, but there is no DNA to check that call. The CDR3 sequence is 15 residues long. CDR1 and CDR2 from the germline V gene are SGHKS and YYEKEE (reference sequence). CDR3 residues: CASSLTSGSGNEQFF.

V is TRBV9 and J is TRBJ2-1; TCRdb designates TRBD2, a call that cannot be tested without DNA. The CDR3 is 18 residues long. Germline CDR1 reads SGDLS; CDR2 reads YYNGEE. The chain's CDR3 is CASSGPTSGRAPYNEQFF.

The chain employs TRBV6-6 and TRBJ2-3. This CDR3 contains 11 residues. Germline assignment: CDR1 MNHNY and CDR2 SVGAGI (reference sequence). CDR3 region: CASSGLDTQYF.

This chain joins TRBV19 and TRBJ1-1; TCRdb reports TRBD1, a call that lacks DNA to check it against. CDR3 length: 15 amino acids. CDR1 and CDR2 (germline): LNHDA, SQIVND (reference sequence). The CDR3 protein is CASSLQGTANTEAFF.

The chain couples TRBV12-3 or TRBV12-4 to TRBJ2-3; TCRdb's assignment of TRBD2 cannot be checked, as there is no DNA. The CDR3 loop spans 15 amino acids. The CDR3 protein is CASSFVAESTDTQYF.

The chain couples TRBV20-1 to TRBJ1-5; with no DNA, the TCRdb D assignment of TRBD1 cannot be verified. The germline gives CDR1 DFQATT, CDR2 SNEGSKA (reference sequence). The length of the CDR3 is 15 residues. The CDR3: CSARDRERGNQPQHF.

J is TRBJ1-1 and V is TRBV7-6; TCRdb picks TRBD1, but there is no DNA to check that call. This CDR3 contains 14 residues. Germline loops: CDR1 SGHVS, CDR2 FNYEAQ. CDR3 residues: CASSARSENTEAFF.

The chain carries TRBV27 and TRBJ2-7; the TCRdb D gene call, TRBD2, has no DNA to confirm it. CDR1 and CDR2 (germline): MNHEY, SMNVEV (reference sequence). This CDR3 is built from 15 residues. The CDR3 region is CASSLWASGRNEQYF.

J is TRBJ1-2 and V is TRBV7-6; TCRdb selects TRBD1, and the lack of DNA leaves this call unchecked. The CDR3 extends over 13 amino acids. Looked up from germline, CDR1 is SGHVS and CDR2 is FNYEAQ. The CDR3 loop is CASSTGTGWGYTF.

This rearrangement joins TRBV5-6 to TRBJ2-4. Looked up from germline, CDR1 is SGHDT and CDR2 is YYEEEE. This CDR3 is 14 amino acids long. The CDR3 here is CASSLAGIKNIQYF.

The rearrangement joins TRBV18 to TRBJ2-5; TCRdb selects TRBD1, and the lack of DNA leaves this call unchecked. This CDR3 contains 15 residues. Germline-derived CDR1 and CDR2 are KGHSH and LQKENI. CDR3 amino acids: CASSPWDRVGETQYF.

The chain links TRBV7-9 to TRBJ2-2. CDR3 length: 12 residues. Germline CDR1 and CDR2: SEHNR and FQNEAQ (reference sequence). CDR3 sequence: CASDPNTGELFF.

The rearrangement joins TRBV20-1 to TRBJ2-7. This CDR3 contains 11 residues. In germline, CDR1 is DFQATT, CDR2 SNEGSKA (reference sequence). This CDR3 is CSAPRSLEQYF.

CDR3 sequence reads: CASWTGGTDTQYF. The V call is TRBV6-6, the J call TRBJ2-3; TCRdb outputs TRBD1, but without DNA this stays unchecked. The germline V gene encodes CDR1 MNHNY and CDR2 SVGAGI (reference sequence). The CDR3 consists of 13 residues.

The chain links TRBV30 to TRBJ2-3; TCRdb picks TRBD1, but there is no DNA to check that call. This CDR3 is built from 14 residues. Germline V gene data show CDR1 as GTSNPN and CDR2 as SVGIG (reference sequence). CDR3 region: CAWSWGPATDTQYF.

The rearrangement uses TRBV7-9 and TRBJ2-1; without DNA, the TCRdb call of TRBD2 cannot be checked. The CDR3 is 16 amino acids. Germline loops: CDR1 SEHNR, CDR2 FQNEAQ (reference sequence). The CDR3 here is CASSPGPGGPGNEQFF.

The chain uses TRBV24-1 and TRBJ2-1. CDR1 and CDR2 (germline): KGHDR, SFDVKD. This CDR3 is built from 17 residues. CDR3 in amino acids: CATGSGSLADSYNEQFF.

The chain uses TRBV11-1 and TRBJ2-1; TCRdb picks TRBD2, but there is no DNA to check that call. This CDR3 spans 19 amino acids. The germline CDR1 and CDR2 sequences are SGHAT and FQDESV (reference sequence). CDR3 in amino acids: CASSLARVLLAGHYNEQFF.

V is TRBV7-9 and J is TRBJ1-2. CDR1 and CDR2 from the germline V gene are SEHNR and FQNEAQ (reference sequence). The CDR3 runs 14 residues. The CDR3 spells CASSSVGPNYGYTF.

The chain has TRBV5-1 and TRBJ2-6; lacking DNA, the TRBD1 call made by TCRdb goes unchecked. The CDR3 totals 19 residues. Germline V gene lookup returns CDR1 SGHRS and CDR2 YFSETQ. The CDR3 protein is CASSFRQSRRNSGANVLTF.